This TCR beta chain was sequenced during a study of graft-versus-host responses after intestinal transplantation (dated by TCRdb to the early 2020s). Concerning the study at large: Recipients received multivisceral, liver-intestinal, or isolated intestinal transplants. After intestinal transplantation, graft-versus-host and host-versus-graft alloreactive T cell clones were followed in the graft, circulation and bone marrow using bulk TCR-beta CDR3 sequencing. All recipients received anti-thymocyte globulin induction followed by maintenance tacrolimus and steroids for 3 to 4 years. Samples from three later patients were sequenced in-house on an Illumina MiSeq with MiXCR processing rather than by the commercial service. To identify alloreactive clones, pre-transplant mixed lymphocyte reaction products were sequenced and compared with unstimulated pre-transplant donor and recipient T cells. A cohort of 20 to 25 intestinal transplant recipients, including one retransplant, was enrolled, and a few patients lacking pretransplant specimens were excluded. A peak of at least 4% donor T cells among recipient peripheral blood mononuclear cells was the definition used for donor T cell macrochimerism. Here is what the overall study found, with its caveats: GvH clones were found in recipient bone marrow, and some of the GvH clones appeared earlier in ileal mucosa or blood, which is consistent with an intestinal mucosal origin. The conclusions were limited by the relatively low number and heterogeneity of the intestinal transplant patients. Early after transplant, peak levels of circulating GvH clones were associated with declines in HvG clones. In the allografts of patients with donor T cell macrochimerism, GvH to HvG T cell clonal ratios were high.

The library came from the immunoSEQ multiplex PCR assay. In most patients, genomic DNA was isolated using the Qiagen DNeasy Blood and Tissue Kit and sent frozen to Adaptive Biotechnologies for TCR sequencing. For most patients, genomic DNA was subjected to high-throughput TCR-beta CDR3 sequencing by Adaptive Biotechnologies. In the source study's methods: Adaptive's ImmunoSEQ software supplied the TCR sequencing data for more than 15 patients, while MiXCR and VDJtools were used to process a few other patients. To correct CD4 versus CD8 sorting errors, any sequence found in both subsets at a frequency ratio below 5:1 was removed. CDR3 nucleotide sequences shared between donor and recipient were removed because the origin of such sequences could not be assigned. Alloreactive clones required at least 2-fold expansion over unstimulated cells and minimum CFSE-low frequency of 0.002% (template counts) or 0.001% (read counts). Clones were considered mappable if detected in sequenced pre-transplant spleen, lymph node, or MLR CFSE-low populations of the donor or recipient. Cumulative frequency of alloreactive clones was calculated as a percentage of all sequences weighted by copy number. This immuneACCESS table, as held by TCRdb, lists in-frame sequences with V and J called but not all clones. Of the missing ones, under half trace to an unresolved V gene in checked studies; the others have no known cause. That table furnishes V, J and clone size, whereas the DNA furnished D and trimming. The sample yields about 70,000 clones; roughly 87% were counted once. The biggest ten clones account for 1.3% of the sample.

Concerning this clone: Its recognized antigen is unknown. Per-nucleotide qualities are absent, and no much larger clonotype sits a single base away.

This sample's time point label indicates: cells obtained before transplantation from donor or recipient. CD3+CD4+ and CD3+CD8+ populations were FACS-sorted from unstimulated pre-transplant donor and recipient cells taken from spleen or lymph nodes. Counted from cysteine to phenylalanine, this CDR3 has 18 amino acids. Of the read, only the CDR3 DNA is kept; its 54 bases are in frame from base 1. Ends trimmed: V by 4 bases, J by 5 bases; bases unmatched to a gene: 11. In the germline V gene, CDR1 corresponds to WSHSY and CDR2 to SAAADI. Rearrangement joined TRBV10-2 to TRBJ2-2, with 12 bases aligning to TRBD2. The sample in question was unstimulated CD8+ T cells sorted from spleen or lymph node cells, obtained before intestinal transplant. This TCR was sampled from a human donor who received an intestinal transplant. CDR3 sequence: CASSVHWLAGGKTGELFF. The base sequence is TGCGCCAGCAGTGTTCACTGGCTAGCGGGGGGGAAAACCGGGGAGCTGTTTTTT.